This TCR beta chain came from a study of blood T cell repertoires in COVID-19. The overall study: Collection of acute and convalescent COVID-19 samples took place in the United States, Italy and Spain. From T cells, B-cell-depleted T cells, or PBMCs came the material, which was cDNA or gDNA.

Followed over time, Seattle patients had been enrolled while infection was active. CDR1 and CDR2 (germline): KGHSH, LQKENI. The length of the CDR3 is 16 residues. V gave up 4 bases and J gave up 0 bases, with 15 bases separating them. Original handling: For nucleated cells, counts were estimated from reference gene primer amplification. The repertoire was sequenced with immunoSEQ multiplex PCR; TCRdb's copy has only in-frame clones and lacks some. V and J calls plus clone size are reproduced from that table; the DNA served to infer D and trimming. The table has about 340,000 clones, 70% to 90% seen once.

The sequence was collected from a woman in her sixties with COVID-19, enrolled during active disease. This chain links TRBV18 with TRBJ1-1; D is uncertain. What was sequenced was peripheral blood. DNA of the CDR3: TGTGCCAGCTCACTTCCAAATGCGCCGATGAACACTGAAGCTTTCTTT. The encoded protein is CASSLPNAPMNTEAFF.